These T cell receptor beta chains were read from a single sample in a study of beta chain features in type 1 diabetes. The method was immunoSEQ multiplex PCR; TCRdb's version includes in-frame clones alone and lacks a portion of them. The sample holds 300,000 to 400,000 clones, approximately 9.9% seen once. The sequenced sample consisted of central memory CD4+ T cells from blood. Source of these receptors: a man younger than 40 with type 1 diabetes. Both conserved end residues are part of each CDR3.

v_call cdr3_aa
TRBV7-2 CASSSYYMSSGNTIYF
TRBV18 CASSLFEGRDNEQFF
TRBV5-4 CASSTDRGHYYEQYF
TRBV2 CASSETGMGNIQYF
TRBV29-1 CSVGTGLNTEAFF
TRBV10-3 CAISAWTGVDGANVLTF
TRBV5-6 CASSRQDQPQHF
TRBV30 CAWSGSNEKLFF
TRBV19 CASTPNGVNYGYTF
TRBV4-3 CASSQDFGGLNTGELFF
TRBV7-2 CASSLGGGQPQHF
TRBV7-2 CASSLAQGIAGNTIYF
TRBV7-2 CASSLGGGQETQYF
TRBV6-6 CASRDRGPGAKNIQYF
TRBV7-7 CASSRGQSQETQYF
TRBV9 CASSATGTGGSWSPLHF
TRBV29-1 CSVRRTGGDGYTF
TRBV6-5 CATYSTGGDGYTF
TRBV28 CASGYFGEQPQHF
TRBV10-3 CAISESGGQPQHF
TRBV7-2 CASSFRGASTDTQYF
TRBV5-6 CASSLGQGRKRSPLHF
TRBV7-7 CASSLETGSYNEQFF
TRBV27 CASSSQLIGDIQYF
TRBV7-2 CASRPPGTREREQFF
TRBV7-8 CASSLGHRINTGELFF
TRBV30 CAWSRSGNQPQHF
TRBV7-2 CASSARGAGEQFF
TRBV18 CASSPRKGQGDGYTF